This entry lists 16 T cell receptor beta chains sequenced from one sample in a study of cytomegalovirus exposure and HLA in healthy donors. PCR amplification relied on 60 Vbeta primers (plus 13 Jbeta primers). The assay was immunoSEQ multiplex PCR, and TCRdb's table has in-frame clones only and misses some. The data show some 150,000 clones, 70% to 85% seen once. The sample taken for sequencing was PBMCs. The receptors shown here come from a woman aged 40 to 49 in good health and CMV-seronegative.

V usage is TRBV11-2 and J usage is TRBJ2-5; no clear D gene. The CDR3 is 14 residues long. V was clipped by 4 bases and J by 1 base, with 10 bases between them. Germline loops: CDR1 SGHAT, CDR2 FQNNGV. This CDR3 is CASSSHMVQETQYF. The CDR3 region has the DNA TGTGCCAGCAGCTCCCACATGGTCCAAGAGACCCAGTACTTC.

This chain links TRBV7-3 with TRBJ1-1; D not certain. Germline assignment: CDR1 SGHTA and CDR2 FQGTGA. This CDR3 is 13 amino acids long. V lost 1 base to trimming and J lost 3 bases, with 6 bases between them. The chain's CDR3 is CASSLSSDTEAFF. CDR3 nucleotides: TGTGCCAGCAGCTTAAGCTCGGACACTGAAGCTTTCTTT.

This clone appeared once. CDR3 in DNA: TGTGCCAGCAGTTGGGGACTAGCGGAGTCGGGCGAGCAGTACTTC. Translated, it gives CASSWGLAESGEQYF. The chain recombines TRBV28 with TRBJ2-7, with TRBD2 identical over 11 bases. Germline V gene sequence: CDR1 MDHEN, CDR2 SYDVKM. The CDR3 runs to 15 residues. The trim removed 4 bases at V and 6 bases at J, leaving 8 bases unmatched.

The chain carries TRBV19 and TRBJ1-6; 8 bases align to TRBD1. Germline assignment: CDR1 LNHDA and CDR2 SQIVND (reference sequence). The CDR3 extends over 13 amino acids. The ends lost 6 bases at V and 11 bases at J; junction bases unmatched: 6. The CDR3 sequence is CASRTGVGAPLHF. For the CDR3, the DNA is TGTGCCAGTAGGACAGGGGTTGGGGCACCCCTCCACTTT.

V is TRBV7-8 and J is TRBJ2-7; possible D gene TRBD2, 7 bases. This CDR3 has 14 amino acids. V lost 4 bases, J lost 4 bases, and 14 bases lay in between. Germline-derived CDR1 and CDR2 are SGHVS and FQNEAQ. CDR3 loop: CASSWGGARYEQYF. The CDR3 nucleotides read TGTGCCAGCAGCTGGGGGGGGGCTCGATACGAGCAGTACTTC.

The chain uses TRBV28 and TRBJ2-5; 12 positions agree with TRBD2. The ends lost 6 bases at V and 3 bases at J; junction bases unmatched: 8. Germline V gives CDR1 MDHEN, CDR2 SYDVKM. This CDR3 is 16 amino acids long. CDR3 sequence (DNA): TGTGCCAGCAGCCCCACCCGGACTAGCGGGGAAGAGACCCAGTACTTC. Translated: CASSPTRTSGEETQYF. The whole variable domain, remainder taken from reference TRBV28 and TRBJ2-5, is DVKVTQSSRYLVKRTGEKVFLECVQDMDHENMFWYRQDPGLGLRLIYFSYDVKMKEKGDIPEGYSVSREKKERFSLILESASTNQTSMYLCASSPTRTSGEETQYFGPGTRLLVL.

The chain couples TRBV27 to TRBJ2-7, with D perhaps matching TRBD2 (5 bases). Germline CDR1 is MNHEY and CDR2 is SMNVEV (reference sequence). There are 13 residues in the CDR3. V gave up 5 bases and J gave up 2 bases, with 10 bases separating them. CDR3 coding DNA: TGTGCCAGCAGTCCTGGACTGCCCTACGAGCAGTACTTC. This gives the protein CASSPGLPYEQYF.

The chain recombines TRBV28 with TRBJ1-4; the match to TRBD1 covers 8 bases. V dropped 5 bases and J dropped 6; count of bases not matched to a gene: 8. This CDR3 is built from 15 residues. Germline V CDR1 and CDR2: MDHEN, SYDVKM. The DNA for the CDR3 is TGTGCCAGCAGTCCGACCGGGACAGGAGATGAAAAACTGTTTTTT. It translates to CASSPTGTGDEKLFF.

V usage is TRBV9 and J usage is TRBJ1-2; 8 bases map to TRBD1. The CDR3 runs 14 residues. CDR1 and CDR2 (germline): SGDLS, YYNGEE. The J segment lost 6 bases and the V segment lost 0 bases, leaving 4 bases of the junction unmatched. The DNA for the CDR3 is TGTGCCAGCAGCGTAGCCCCGACAGGGGATGGCTACACCTTC. Translated, it gives CASSVAPTGDGYTF.

The CDR3 loop reads CASSSVAGGRYEQYF. CDR3 DNA: TGTGCCAGCAGCTCCGTAGCGGGAGGGCGGTACGAGCAGTACTTC. The V and J genes are TRBV7-9 and TRBJ2-7, with 11 bases that match TRBD2. CDR1 and CDR2 from the germline V gene are SEHNR and FQNEAQ (reference sequence). Losses at the gene ends were 4 bases for V and 4 bases for J; bases not matched to a gene: 6. The CDR3 runs 15 residues.

The rearrangement joins TRBV6-5 to TRBJ2-5; D might be TRBD2 (6 bases). V lost 0 bases and J lost 5, with 10 bases in between. The CDR3 is 14 residues long. CDR1 is MNHEY and CDR2 is SVGAGI in the germline V gene. The DNA of the CDR3 is TGTGCCAGCAGTTACTCTAGCGGTAGGGAGACCCAGTACTTC. It encodes CASSYSSGRETQYF.

This chain joins TRBV14 and TRBJ2-7; D is possibly TRBD2 (7 bases). The CDR3 loop spans 14 amino acids. Germline V CDR1 and CDR2: SGHDN, FVKESK. Deletions cut 1 base from V and 9 bases from J, with 16 bases between. The CDR3 here is CASSQGSRGPAQYF. Written as DNA, the CDR3 is TGTGCCAGCAGCCAAGGTTCGCGGGGGCCAGCGCAGTACTTC.

The rearrangement links TRBV4-3 to TRBJ2-1, with D possibly TRBD2 on 5 matching bases. Germline V lookup: CDR1 LGHNA, CDR2 YSLEER. Trimming pared 0 bases from V and 9 bases from J, leaving 18 bases between. The CDR3 loop spans 16 amino acids. The CDR3 is CASSQDLQTPAGEQFF. Written as DNA, the CDR3 is TGCGCCAGCAGCCAAGATTTACAAACCCCGGCGGGTGAGCAGTTCTTC.

This clone was seen just once. This chain connects TRBV4-2 to TRBJ2-1; 11 nucleotides line up with TRBD2. V trimming: 1 base; J trimming: 5 bases; junction bases outside the gene matches: 4. In germline, CDR1 is LGHNA, CDR2 YNFKEQ. The CDR3 totals 16 residues. The CDR3 loop is CASSQAGTSGNNEQFF. The CDR3, as DNA: TGTGCCAGCAGCCAAGCCGGGACTAGCGGCAACAATGAGCAGTTCTTC.

This chain connects TRBV7-9 to TRBJ2-2, with D perhaps matching TRBD1 (6 bases). Germline V gives CDR1 SEHNR, CDR2 FQNEAQ (reference sequence). The V end was cut by 5 bases, the J end by 0 bases, with 16 bases between. CDR3 length equals 17 residues. As DNA, the CDR3 is TGTGCCAGCAGCGGCGACATAGACAGGACGAACACCGGGGAGCTGTTTTTT. The encoded protein is CASSGDIDRTNTGELFF.

The chain has TRBV4-3 and TRBJ1-5; tentatively, D is TRBD1 (5 bases). This CDR3 is 15 amino acids long. V lost 0 bases, J lost 5 bases, and 11 bases lay in between. Per germline, CDR1 LGHNA and CDR2 YSLEER. The DNA for the CDR3 is TGCGCCAGCAGCCAAGATTCTCAGGGCCATCAGCCCCAGCATTTT. Its protein is CASSQDSQGHQPQHF.